Below are 30 T cell receptor beta chains sequenced from a single sample in a study of tumor-infiltrating lymphocytes in primary liver carcinoma. RNA isolated from unsorted whole blood supplied the blood RNA, with germline DNA also extracted. Using a constant-region primer together with ProtoScript II reverse transcriptase, TCR beta cDNA was made from about 500 ng of total RNA. Three nested multiplex PCR rounds of slightly modified ARM-PCR generated TCR beta libraries. Forward primers for TRBV1-TRBV30 and a C-beta reverse primer served the first two PCR rounds, at around 9 cycles each. TCRdb reprocessed the multiplex PCR reads with MiXCR, giving one entry per CDR3 protein. The sample has just over 300,000 distinct CDR3 sequences, roughly three fifths seen once. The sequenced sample was peripheral blood. These TCRs come from a woman aged 25 to 39 with primary liver carcinoma and hepatitis B virus infection.

This clonotype was found many times. J is TRBJ2-2 and V is TRBV12-3 or TRBV12-4; D possibly matches TRBD1 or TRBD2 (6 bases each). The CDR3 runs 15 residues. Trimming removed 3 bases from V and 3 bases from J, with 11 bases in between. Here the CDR3 DNA reads TGTGCCAGCAGTTTCGGGGGCGTGGACACCGGGGAGCTGTTTTTT. Protein sequence: CASSFGGVDTGELFF.

About this clonotype: A single base separates this from a much larger clone, so it may be a read error. The chain joins TRBV7-8 to TRBJ1-1; the match to TRBD1 covers 10 bases. The trim removed 7 bases at V and 2 bases at J, leaving 16 bases unmatched. CDR3 length equals 18 residues. The germline CDR1 and CDR2 sequences are SGHVS and FQNEAQ. The DNA of the CDR3 is TGTGCCAGCACTAAGTATTCCGGGACAGGGGACATAAACACTGAAGCTTTCTTT. Translated, it gives CASTKYSGTGDINTEAFF.

Concerning this clonotype: This CDR3 is missing its conserved last phenylalanine or tryptophan, likely due to a read error. V gene TRBV5-5 combines with J gene TRBJ2-2; possibly TRBD2 for D (5 bases). Per germline, CDR1 SGHKS and CDR2 YYEKEE (reference sequence). Trimming left V 2 bases short and J 4 bases short, with 15 bases between. CDR3 length: 16 amino acids. CDR3 sequence (DNA): TGTGCCAGCAGCTTTCGAGGGAAGACGGTCACCGGGGAGCTGTTTTCT. This codes for CASSFRGKTVTGELFS.

In regard to this clonotype: Sequence at one end of the junction differs from germline and may be a read error. This rearrangement joins TRBV12-3 or TRBV12-4 to TRBJ2-5; D ambiguous. This CDR3 is built from 14 residues. As DNA, the CDR3 is TGTGCCAACAGTTTCCGGGTCGGTGGGGAGACCCAGTACTTC. It codes for CANSFRVGGETQYF.

This clonotype was counted once. This clone may be a read error of a much larger clone one base away. The gene calls are TRBV12-5 and TRBJ2-7; a possible D gene is TRBD2 (5 bases). Germline V gene sequence: CDR1 LGHNT, CDR2 FRNRAP. This CDR3 has 10 amino acids. The CDR3 is CTSGEYEQYF. Here the CDR3 DNA reads TGTACTAGTGGCGAGTACGAGCAGTACTTC.

V gene TRBV11-2 combines with J gene TRBJ2-1, with 9 bases fitting TRBD2. Per germline, CDR1 SGHAT and CDR2 FQNNGV. V was clipped by 6 bases and J by 12 bases; unmatched bases: 9. This CDR3 is built from 13 residues. The CDR3 nucleotides are TGTGCCAGCAGGCCGGGACTAGCAGATGGGCAGTTCTTC. Residues: CASRPGLADGQFF.

The chain is built from TRBV28 and TRBJ1-1; D uncertain. V lost 6 bases, J lost 10 bases, and 18 bases lay in between. Germline V gene data show CDR1 as MDHEN and CDR2 as SYDVKM. This CDR3 has 13 residues. The CDR3 nucleotides are TGTGCCAGCAGCAAAGCCGCGGGCCGGGTAGCTTTCTTT. Protein sequence: CASSKAAGRVAFF.

Remarks on this clonotype: This clone may be a read error of a much larger clone one base away. The chain has TRBV12-3 or TRBV12-4 and TRBJ1-1, with D possibly matching TRBD1 (6 bases). Trimming shortened V by 5 bases and J by 3 bases, and 13 bases separated the two germline ends. The CDR3 extends over 14 amino acids. The CDR3 protein is CASSLWGAHTEAFF. CDR3 coding DNA: TGTGCCAGCAGTCTGTGGGGGGCACACACTGAAGCTTTCTTT.

As for this clonotype: This likely comes from a read error, as the CDR3 has no conserved phenylalanine or tryptophan at its end. The chain uses TRBV12-3 or TRBV12-4 and TRBJ1-6, with D hard to call. Trimming cost V 3 bases and J 3 bases, with 0 bases left between them. The CDR3 runs 12 residues. The CDR3 bases are TGTGCCAGCAGTTTCTATAATTCACCCCTCCACCTT. The encoded protein is CASSFYNSPLHL.

On this clonotype itself: This clone may be a read error of a much larger clone one base away. The chain carries TRBV12-3 or TRBV12-4 and TRBJ2-1, with 11 bases that match TRBD2. The CDR3 covers 14 residues. This CDR3 is CASRGTSGYKEQFF. CDR3 bases: TGTGCCAGCAGAGGGACTAGCGGCTACAAGGAGCAGTTCTTC.

Comments on this clonotype: A read error may be the cause here, since a much bigger clone is one base away. The genes are TRBV6-2 or TRBV6-3 and TRBJ2-1, with 8 bases identical to TRBD2. Trimming at V came to 8 bases and at J to 8 bases, leaving 14 bases not matched to a gene. CDR1 MNHEY and CDR2 SVGEGT come from the germline V gene. CDR3 length: 15 residues. Here the CDR3 reads CASLTGGPSSHEQFF. The CDR3 bases are TGTGCCAGCCTAACGGGAGGGCCAAGCAGCCATGAGCAGTTCTTC.

This clonotype has just a few counts. The rearrangement uses TRBV12-3 or TRBV12-4 and TRBJ1-5; D call uncertain. Trimming pared 2 bases from V and 7 bases from J, leaving 9 bases between. The CDR3 consists of 13 residues. The CDR3: CASSLIAGQPQHF. In DNA, the CDR3 is TGTGCCAGCAGTTTAATTGCGGGGCAGCCCCAGCATTTT.

A remark on this clonotype: The junction shows a germline mismatch at one end, possibly a read error. J is TRBJ2-1 and V is TRBV29-1; D call uncertain. The germline CDR1 and CDR2 sequences are SQVTM and ANQGSEA. The CDR3 length is 11 residues. CDR3 loop: CSVSSHNEQSF. Written as DNA, the CDR3 is TGCAGCGTTAGCTCCCACAATGAGCAGTCCTTC.

As concerns this clonotype: One end of the junction varies from germline; a read error may be responsible. J is TRBJ1-2 and V is TRBV6-1; no clear D gene. CDR3 length equals 13 residues. Germline V CDR1 and CDR2: MNHNS, SASEGT. The CDR3 bases are TGTGCCAGCATAGAAAGGCAACGATATGGCTACAGCTTC. As protein: CASIERQRYGYSF.

This rearrangement joins TRBV6-5 to TRBJ1-5; D is possibly TRBD1 (5 bases). This CDR3 region has 14 residues. The germline V gene has CDR1 MNHEY and CDR2 SVGAGI. V lost 11 bases, J lost 3 bases, and 17 bases lay in between. The DNA for the CDR3 is TGTGCCGACAGCGCTTTAGGTAACAATCAGCCCCAGCATTTT. It codes for CADSALGNNQPQHF.

This chain connects TRBV12-3 or TRBV12-4 to TRBJ2-1, with 7 bases aligning to TRBD1. The CDR3 consists of 16 residues. The CDR3 is CVTHPQGPISYNEQFF. For the CDR3, the DNA is TGTGTCACCCACCCACAGGGGCCGATCTCCTACAATGAGCAGTTCTTC.

This clonotype was detected ten times or more. The rearrangement links TRBV29-1 to TRBJ2-1, with D possibly matching TRBD1 (5 bases). The ends were cut back, 4 bases at V and 4 bases at J, with 11 bases in the middle. This CDR3 has 13 amino acids. CDR1 SQVTM and CDR2 ANQGSEA come from the germline V gene. CDR3 nucleotide sequence: TGCAGCGTTGGGGGCCAATTATACAATGAGCAGTTCTTC. Its translation: CSVGGQLYNEQFF.

This chain uses TRBV6-5 with TRBJ2-3, with 7 bases fitting TRBD2. This CDR3 region has 15 residues. Germline CDR1 MNHEY, CDR2 SVGAGI. V lost 3 bases and J lost 5; bases outside the gene matches: 8. The CDR3 loop is CASSYSSGAGDTQYF. CDR3 coding DNA: TGTGCCAGCAGTTATTCTAGCGGAGCGGGAGATACGCAGTATTTT.

As to this clonotype: This may be a read error, as it is one base from a much larger clone. No conserved phenylalanine or tryptophan is present at the end of the CDR3, so a read error is the likely explanation. This chain joins TRBV6-2 or TRBV6-3 and TRBJ2-2; D is perhaps TRBD1 or TRBD2 (5 bases each). CDR1 is MNHEY and CDR2 is SVGEGT in the germline V gene. This CDR3 region has 14 residues. V lost 5 bases to trimming and J lost 2 bases, with 9 bases between them. The CDR3 coding sequence is TGTGCCAGCAGTAACGGGGCTAACACCGGGGAGCTGTTTATT. Protein: CASSNGANTGELFI.

For this clonotype: At one boundary the junction diverges from the germline segment, which might be a read error. The V and J genes are TRBV6-5 and TRBJ1-3, with D possibly matching TRBD1 (5 bases). There are 14 residues in the CDR3. Germline assignment: CDR1 MNHEY and CDR2 SVGAGI. CDR3 nucleotides: TGCGCCAGCAGGGCAGGGTCCTCTCGAAACACCATATATTTT. Protein: CASRAGSSRNTIYF.

This clonotype was observed at least ten times. The chain recombines TRBV10-3 with TRBJ1-2; 10 bases match TRBD1. The ends lost 5 bases at V and 5 bases at J; junction bases unmatched: 8. The germline CDR1 and CDR2 sequences are ENHRY and SYGVKD. The CDR3 has 15 residues. CDR3 in amino acids: CAISISGTGEYGYTF. The DNA of the CDR3 is TGTGCCATCAGTATTTCCGGGACAGGGGAGTATGGCTACACCTTC.

The CDR3 region has the DNA TGTGCCAGCAGCTTTGGTCAGGTAGGGTATGGGCAGTACTTC. It specifies CASSFGQVGYGQYF. This sequence joins TRBV11-1 and TRBJ2-7; unclear D gene. V was cut by 3 bases and J by 9 bases, with 18 bases left in between. Germline V gene data show CDR1 as SGHAT and CDR2 as FQDESV (reference sequence). This CDR3 contains 14 residues.

This clonotype occurred a few times. The chain couples TRBV10-2 to TRBJ1-5; D is ambiguous. The germline V gene encodes CDR1 WSHSY and CDR2 SAAADI. This CDR3 has 13 amino acids. The V end was cut by 4 bases, the J end by 9 bases, with 13 bases between. In DNA, the CDR3 is TGCGCCAGCAGTGCCGGCGGCCAGAGGCCCCAGCATTTT. Protein product: CASSAGGQRPQHF.

On this clonotype itself: This clone may be a read error of a much larger clone one base away. The rearrangement links TRBV29-1 to TRBJ2-7; D is undetermined. V lost 7 bases to trimming and J lost 8 bases, with 21 bases between them. Germline CDR1 and CDR2: SQVTM and ANQGSEA. The CDR3 contains 13 residues. Here the CDR3 reads CSASDGLAVKQYF. As DNA, the CDR3 is TGCAGCGCTTCGGACGGTTTGGCGGTAAAGCAGTACTTC.

In its sample, this clonotype was seen a few times. The chain is built from TRBV6-2 or TRBV6-3 and TRBJ1-5; D is ambiguous. The CDR3 is 16 amino acids. V lost 3 bases, J lost 5 bases, and 17 bases lay in between. Germline CDR1 MNHEY, CDR2 SVGEGT. The CDR3 DNA reads TGTGCCAGCAGTTATTCGGCTAACCGAGGCGATCAGCCCCAGCATTTT. Its protein is CASSYSANRGDQPQHF.

A note on this clonotype: At one end the junction does not follow the germline gene, possibly because of a read error. The chain couples TRBV6-1 to TRBJ2-2; either TRBD1 or TRBD2 may supply D (5 bases each). Germline CDR1 reads MNHNS; CDR2 reads SASEGT. CDR3 size: 14 residues. The CDR3 DNA reads TGTGCCAGCCTGCGAAGCAGGGCGGACGGGGAGCTATTTTTT. Protein product: CASLRSRADGELFF.

On this clonotype itself: A much larger clone is a single base away; this may be a read error. The chain employs TRBV6-2 or TRBV6-3 and TRBJ2-1; D might be TRBD1 (6 bases). In germline, CDR1 is MNHEY, CDR2 SVGEGT. CDR3 length equals 13 residues. Trimming took 7 bases from V and 12 from J, leaving 19 bases between them. The CDR3 bases are TGTGCCAGCACTCAACAGGGAAGCGGTGGGCAGTTCTTC. Translating gives CASTQQGSGGQFF.

This chain joins TRBV2 and TRBJ2-1; D is unresolved. The CDR3 is 15 residues long. In germline, CDR1 is SNHLY, CDR2 FYNNEI. Trimming took 2 bases from V and 5 from J, leaving 13 bases between them. CDR3 nucleotides: TGTGCCAGCAGTGAATTCGGAGCACTTAACAATGAGCAGTTCTTC. Translating gives CASSEFGALNNEQFF.

This clonotype has only one observation. The chain links TRBV20-1 to TRBJ1-1; no firm D call. Looked up from germline, CDR1 is DFQATT and CDR2 is SNEGSKA (reference sequence). The CDR3 runs 14 residues. The V end lost 5 bases, the J end lost 2 bases, and 15 bases lay between the germline ends. The DNA for the CDR3 is TGCAGTGCTCCGGGATCGCGCGTTAACACTGAAGCTTTCTTT. This translates into CSAPGSRVNTEAFF.

Comments on this clonotype: This may arise from a read error, as a much more abundant clone is one base away. The rearrangement links TRBV29-1 to TRBJ1-3; D unclear. The CDR3 consists of 14 residues. CDR1 SQVTM and CDR2 ANQGSEA come from the germline V gene. Trimming removed 7 bases at V and 0 bases at J, with 13 bases between. The CDR3 sequence: CSAIETSSGNTIYF. CDR3 coding DNA: TGCAGCGCCATTGAGACTTCCTCTGGAAACACCATATATTTT.